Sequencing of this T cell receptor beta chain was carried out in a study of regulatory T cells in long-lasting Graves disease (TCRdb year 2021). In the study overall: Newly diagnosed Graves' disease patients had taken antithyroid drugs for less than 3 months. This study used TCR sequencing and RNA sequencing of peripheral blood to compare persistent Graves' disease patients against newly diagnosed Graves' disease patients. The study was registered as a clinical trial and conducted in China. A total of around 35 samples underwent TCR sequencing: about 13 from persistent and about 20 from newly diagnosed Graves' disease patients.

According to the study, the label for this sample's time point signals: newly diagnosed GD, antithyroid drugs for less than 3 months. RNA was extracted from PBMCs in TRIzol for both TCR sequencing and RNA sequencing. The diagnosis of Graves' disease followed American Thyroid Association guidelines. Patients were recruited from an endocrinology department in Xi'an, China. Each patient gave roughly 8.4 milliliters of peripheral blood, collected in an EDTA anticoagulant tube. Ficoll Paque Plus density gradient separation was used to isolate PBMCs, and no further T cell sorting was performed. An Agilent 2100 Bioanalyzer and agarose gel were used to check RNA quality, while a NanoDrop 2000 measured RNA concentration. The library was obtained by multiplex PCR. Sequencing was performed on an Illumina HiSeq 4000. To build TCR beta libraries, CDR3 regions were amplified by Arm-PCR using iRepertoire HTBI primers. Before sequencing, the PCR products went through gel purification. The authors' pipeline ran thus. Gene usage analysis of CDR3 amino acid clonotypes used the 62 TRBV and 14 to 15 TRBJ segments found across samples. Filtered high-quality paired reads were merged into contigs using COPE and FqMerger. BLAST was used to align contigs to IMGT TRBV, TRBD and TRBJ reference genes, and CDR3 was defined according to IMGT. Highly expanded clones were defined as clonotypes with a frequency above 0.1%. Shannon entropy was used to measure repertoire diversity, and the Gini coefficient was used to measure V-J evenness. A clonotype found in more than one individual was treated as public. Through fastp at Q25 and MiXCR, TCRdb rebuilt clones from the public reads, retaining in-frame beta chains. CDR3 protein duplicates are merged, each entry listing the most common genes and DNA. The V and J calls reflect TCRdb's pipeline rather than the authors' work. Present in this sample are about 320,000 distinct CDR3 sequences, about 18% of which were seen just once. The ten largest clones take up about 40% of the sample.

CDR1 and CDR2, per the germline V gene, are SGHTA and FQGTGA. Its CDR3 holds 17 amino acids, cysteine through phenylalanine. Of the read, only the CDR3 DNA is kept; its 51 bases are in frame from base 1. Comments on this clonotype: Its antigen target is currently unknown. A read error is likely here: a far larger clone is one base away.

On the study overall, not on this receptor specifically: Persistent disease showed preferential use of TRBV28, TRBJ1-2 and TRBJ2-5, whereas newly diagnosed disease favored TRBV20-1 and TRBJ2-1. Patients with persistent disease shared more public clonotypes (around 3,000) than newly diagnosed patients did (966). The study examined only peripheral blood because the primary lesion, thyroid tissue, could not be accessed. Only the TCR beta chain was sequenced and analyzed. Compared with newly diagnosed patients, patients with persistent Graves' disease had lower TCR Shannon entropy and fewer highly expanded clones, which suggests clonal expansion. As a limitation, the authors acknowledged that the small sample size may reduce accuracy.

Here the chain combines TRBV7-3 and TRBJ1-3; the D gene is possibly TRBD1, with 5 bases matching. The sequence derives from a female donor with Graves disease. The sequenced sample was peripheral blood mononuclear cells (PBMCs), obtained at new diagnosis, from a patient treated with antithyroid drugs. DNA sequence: TGTGCCGGCAGTGAACGGGGACGGACCATCTCTGGAAACACCATATATTTT. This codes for CAGSERGRTISGNTIYF. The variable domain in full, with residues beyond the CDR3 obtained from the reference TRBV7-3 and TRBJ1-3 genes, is GAGVSQTPSNKVTEKGKYVELRCDPISGHTALYWYRQSLGQGPEFLIYFQGTGAADDSGLPNDRFFAVRPEGSVSTLKIQRTERGDSAVYLCAGSERGRTISGNTIYFGEGSWLTVV.